What follows are 19 T cell receptor beta chains derived from one specimen sequenced in a study of T cells after yellow fever vaccination. A single record per CDR3 protein comes from TCRdb applying MiXCR to the 5' RACE reads. The sample has 200,000 to 250,000 distinct CDR3 sequences, 3% to 3.5% seen once. Sequenced here: CD4+ T cells sorted from PBMCs, sampled 10 days after the yellow fever booster vaccination. The receptors were gathered from a man in his late teens or twenties who received the YFV17D yellow fever vaccine.

The genes are TRBV20-1 and TRBJ1-1, with 7 bases aligning to TRBD1. Germline CDR1 reads DFQATT; CDR2 reads SNEGSKA (reference sequence). The ends lost 5 bases at V and 1 base at J; junction bases unmatched: 4. The CDR3 covers 13 residues. The CDR3: CSAPRTGNTEAFF. In DNA, the CDR3 is TGCAGTGCTCCCCGGACAGGGAACACTGAAGCTTTCTTT.

There are a few counts of this clonotype. CDR3 nucleotide sequence: TGTGCCAGCATGCGTCTAGCGGGGGAAGAGACCCAGTACTTC. Its translation: CASMRLAGEETQYF. The chain employs TRBV3-1 and TRBJ2-5, with TRBD2 identical over 10 bases. The junction had 5 bases not matched to a gene; V was cut back by 7 bases and J by 3 bases. Per the germline V gene, CDR1 is LGHDT and CDR2 is YNNKEL (reference sequence). This CDR3 is 14 amino acids long.

This clonotype has ten or more counts. The genes are TRBV15 and TRBJ1-1, with D possibly being TRBD1 (6 bases). The V gene lost 3 bases and the J gene lost 4 bases, with 12 bases spanning the gap. The length of the CDR3 is 14 residues. Germline V gene sequence: CDR1 LNHNV, CDR2 YYDKDF (reference sequence). The CDR3 region is CATSSITGFTEAFF. As DNA, the CDR3 is TGTGCCACCAGCAGTATCACAGGGTTCACTGAAGCTTTCTTT.

This clonotype was counted ten times or more. J is TRBJ2-2 and V is TRBV5-1, with a weak D call TRBD2 (5 bases). Germline CDR1 reads SGHRS; CDR2 reads YFSETQ. The CDR3 length is 14 residues. V shed 0 bases and J shed 6 bases, with 9 bases lying between them. CDR3 residues: CASSLEAGAGELFF. CDR3 in DNA: TGCGCCAGCAGCTTGGAGGCGGGTGCCGGGGAGCTGTTTTTT. Full variable domain (rest looked up from reference TRBV5-1 and TRBJ2-2): KAGVTQTPRYLIKTRGQQVTLSCSPISGHRSVSWYQQTPGQGLQFLFEYFSETQRNKGNFPGRFSGRQFSNSRSEMNVSTLELGDSALYLCASSLEAGAGELFFGEGSRLTVL.

The J gene is TRBJ2-7, the V gene TRBV20-1; TRBD1 agrees at 7 bases. The CDR3 loop spans 12 amino acids. The germline V gene encodes CDR1 DFQATT and CDR2 SNEGSKA (reference sequence). V shed 5 bases, J shed 5 bases, and the junction held 6 bases outside the gene matches. Here the CDR3 DNA reads TGCAGTGCTCGACAGGGCGTGGACGAGCAGTACTTC. This gives the protein CSARQGVDEQYF.

The rearrangement links TRBV4-3 to TRBJ2-7, with D maybe TRBD2 (5 bases). Looked up from germline, CDR1 is LGHNA and CDR2 is YSLEER. Trimming shortened V by 0 bases and J by 2 bases, and 26 bases separated the two germline ends. This CDR3 region has 20 residues. The CDR3 nucleotides read TGCGCCAGCAGCCAAGACGTTGGAGGACTTAGTTCCGGAGTACCCTACGAGCAGTACTTC. Its protein product is CASSQDVGGLSSGVPYEQYF.

The chain uses TRBV4-2 and TRBJ2-1, with TRBD2 matching over 7 bases. V trimming: 0 bases; J trimming: 3 bases; junction bases outside the gene matches: 8. This CDR3 region has 17 residues. Germline V gene data show CDR1 as LGHNA and CDR2 as YNFKEQ. The CDR3 sequence: CASSQEGWAGDYNEQFF. In DNA, the CDR3 is TGTGCCAGCAGCCAAGAGGGATGGGCGGGGGACTACAATGAGCAGTTCTTC.

Only a few counts were recorded for this clonotype. The chain links TRBV6-2 or TRBV6-3 to TRBJ1-2; the D is unclear. CDR3 length: 15 amino acids. V shed 1 base and J shed 4 bases, with 13 bases lying between them. Germline assignment: CDR1 MNHEY and CDR2 SVGEGT. In DNA, the CDR3 is TGTGCCAGCAGTTACTATACAGAGCTACTCTATGGCTACACCTTC. It yields the protein CASSYYTELLYGYTF.

V and J are TRBV4-3 and TRBJ2-3; 12 nucleotides line up with TRBD2. J lost 2 bases, V lost 4 bases, and 16 bases had no gene match. This CDR3 has 20 residues. Per germline, CDR1 LGHNA and CDR2 YSLEER. CDR3 loop: CASSPIGRASGGAVTDTQYF. Here the CDR3 DNA reads TGCGCCAGCAGCCCCATAGGGCGGGCTAGCGGGGGGGCAGTCACAGATACGCAGTATTTT.

This clonotype was seen a few times. The germline gene is not matched at one end of the junction; a read error may be the cause. The chain is built from TRBV7-7 and TRBJ2-3; TRBD2 agrees at 9 bases. The germline V gene encodes CDR1 SSHAT and CDR2 FNYEAQ (reference sequence). CDR3 size: 17 residues. CDR3 protein: CASSPGALAGPTDTQYF. In DNA form, the CDR3 reads TGTGCTAGCAGCCCAGGGGCACTAGCGGGCCCCACAGATACGCAGTATTTT.

There are a few counts of this clonotype. The rearrangement links TRBV6-1 to TRBJ1-4; unclear D gene. CDR1 and CDR2 from the germline V gene are MNHNS and SASEGT. The V and J ends lost 6 bases and 7 bases respectively, with 12 bases between them. This CDR3 comprises 13 residues. DNA for the CDR3: TGTGCCAGCAGACAGCAACGAAGTGAAAAACTGTTTTTT. Protein: CASRQQRSEKLFF.

This clonotype was recorded at least ten times. The CDR3 is CASSSGGEETQYF. CDR3 coding DNA: TGTGCCAGCAGTTCAGGGGGGGAAGAGACCCAGTACTTC. The chain recombines TRBV28 with TRBJ2-5; D tentatively fits TRBD1 or TRBD2 (7 bases each). Trimming took 4 bases from V and 3 from J, leaving 9 bases between them. The CDR3 has 13 residues. From germline, CDR1 is MDHEN and CDR2 SYDVKM.

This clonotype has at least ten counts. The chain couples TRBV6-2 or TRBV6-3 to TRBJ2-1; D is possibly TRBD1 (5 bases). The V gene's germline CDR1 is MNHEY and CDR2 SVGEGT. The CDR3 loop spans 12 amino acids. V was shortened by 5 bases and J by 10 bases, with 12 bases between the two germline ends. CDR3: CASSRRQREQFF. The CDR3 DNA follows: TGTGCCAGCAGTAGACGACAGCGCGAGCAGTTCTTC.

This clonotype has ten or more counts. The chain uses TRBV7-2 and TRBJ2-3, with TRBD2 identical over 11 bases. CDR1 is SGHTA and CDR2 is FQGNSA in the germline V gene. V lost 5 bases to trimming and J lost 2 bases; unmatched junction nucleotides: 15. The CDR3 has 19 residues. This chain's CDR3 is CASSPGWASGGSFTDTQYF. As DNA, the CDR3 is TGTGCCAGCAGCCCCGGGTGGGCTAGCGGGGGGTCCTTCACAGATACGCAGTATTTT.

The sample holds a few counts of this clonotype. The chain uses TRBV7-9 and TRBJ2-2; the D gene is possibly TRBD2 (6 bases). V was clipped by 3 bases and J by 2 bases, with 10 bases between them. CDR3 size: 15 residues. CDR1 and CDR2 from the germline V gene are SEHNR and FQNEAQ (reference sequence). CDR3 loop: CASSFWGLNTGELFF. Here the CDR3 DNA reads TGTGCCAGCAGCTTTTGGGGACTTAACACCGGGGAGCTGTTTTTT.

The chain couples TRBV18 to TRBJ1-2, with D maybe TRBD1 (6 bases). V gave up 5 bases and J gave up 1 base, with 17 bases separating them. Per the germline V gene, CDR1 is KGHSH and CDR2 is LQKENI. CDR3 length: 16 amino acids. As DNA, the CDR3 is TGTGCCAGCTCAATCGCAGGAGGGGGGATTAACTATGGCTACACCTTC. Residues: CASSIAGGGINYGYTF.

This clonotype has a count of ten or more. The rearrangement links TRBV12-3 or TRBV12-4 to TRBJ2-5; 7 nucleotides line up with TRBD2. With 5 bases clipped from V and 3 bases from J, the junction kept 6 bases outside the gene matches. The CDR3 runs 14 residues. Here the CDR3 reads CASSLGLGEETQYF. The CDR3 DNA sequence: TGTGCCAGCAGTCTAGGACTAGGGGAAGAGACCCAGTACTTC.

The chain couples TRBV20-1 to TRBJ2-7, with TRBD1 identical over 9 bases. The CDR3 is 15 amino acids. Germline V gene data show CDR1 as DFQATT and CDR2 as SNEGSKA (reference sequence). Trimming at V came to 3 bases and at J to 1 base, leaving 7 bases not matched to a gene. CDR3 residues: CSARTAGTGSYEQYF. The CDR3 nucleotides are TGCAGTGCTAGGACTGCCGGGACAGGGTCCTACGAGCAGTACTTC.

CDR3 amino acids: CASSYLSRAGAVQETQYF. CDR3 nucleotide sequence: TGTGCCAGCAGTTATCTCTCCCGGGCAGGGGCCGTCCAAGAGACCCAGTACTTC. The genes are TRBV6-2 or TRBV6-3 and TRBJ2-5; D might be TRBD1 (6 bases). This CDR3 region has 18 residues. The V and J ends lost 3 bases and 1 base respectively, with 21 bases between them. Germline CDR1 MNHEY, CDR2 SVGEGT.